The present T cell receptor beta chain was sequenced within a study of T cells in Graves' hyperthyroidism and ophthalmopathy. Study results and limitations: Ophthalmopathy and stable hyperthyroidism were told apart by a 13 V-J model.

TCR beta CDR3 regions were amplified from RNA. Using the HTBI primer set, a first-round RT-PCR was run on the TCR CDR3. TCRdb processed the multiplex PCR reads anew with MiXCR; each CDR3 protein has one entry. The sample lists under 700,000 distinct CDR3 sequences, under 60% occurring once. The germline CDR1 and CDR2 sequences are MGHRA and YSYEKL. This CDR3 contains 13 residues. V was shortened by 2 bases and J by 5 bases, with 10 bases between the two germline ends. Turning to this clonotype: Its specificity is unknown.

Material for sequencing was peripheral blood or thyroid tissue (not recorded which). The receptor was derived from a woman in her late teens or twenties with Graves' hyperthyroidism. The chain links TRBV4-1 to TRBJ2-7; D not certain. This CDR3 reads CASSQLLLNEQYF. The CDR3 region has the DNA TGCGCCAGCAGCCAATTGCTCTTGAACGAGCAGTACTTC.